These 10 T cell receptor beta chains originate from one sample sequenced in a study of beta chain features in type 1 diabetes. Every isolated RNA sample was fully reverse transcribed, so sequencing captured expressed TCRB transcripts. The data were produced by immunoSEQ multiplex PCR, yet TCRdb's version contains in-frame clones alone and is incomplete. The table includes approximately 150,000 clones, roughly 9.1% detected once. Sequenced sample: central memory CD4+ T cells from blood. These receptors came from a woman under 30 in good health.

The table lists this clone with a few counts. The rearrangement joins TRBV5-8 to TRBJ2-1; the match to TRBD2 covers 13 bases. CDR3 size: 18 residues. Per germline, CDR1 SGHTS and CDR2 YDEGEE. After removal of 3 bases from V and 1 base from J, the junction contained 7 bases not matched to a gene. The CDR3 nucleotides read TGTGCCAGCAGCTCCCTTAGGACTAGCGGGGGTTCCTACAATGAGCAGTTCTTC. Amino acids: CASSSLRTSGGSYNEQFF.

Here the CDR3 reads CASSQDQANYGYTF. The CDR3 region has the DNA TGCGCCAGCAGCCAAGATCAGGCTAACTATGGCTACACCTTC. The chain combines TRBV4-3 with TRBJ1-2; unclear D gene. CDR1 and CDR2 from the germline V gene are LGHNA and YSLEER. Trimming stripped 0 bases from V and 0 bases from J, with 5 bases between. The CDR3 sequence is 14 residues long.

This clone was found once. The chain is built from TRBV27 and TRBJ2-5, with 8 positions matching TRBD2. The CDR3 consists of 13 residues. Losses at the gene ends were 6 bases for V and 5 bases for J; bases not matched to a gene: 5. Germline V CDR1 and CDR2: MNHEY, SMNVEV (reference sequence). CDR3 nucleotides: TGTGCCAGCAGCACGGGGGGGGGTGAGACCCAGTACTTC. Encoded protein: CASSTGGGETQYF.

Only a few counts were recorded for this clone. The chain is built from TRBV29-1 and TRBJ1-5, with no clear D. The CDR3 has 12 amino acids. V lost 1 base to trimming and J lost 8 bases, with 9 bases between them. The germline CDR1 and CDR2 sequences are SQVTM and ANQGSEA. This CDR3 reads CSVEASGEPQHF. The CDR3 DNA is TGCAGCGTTGAAGCGAGCGGTGAGCCCCAGCATTTT.

There are a few counts of this clone. V and J are TRBV19 and TRBJ1-1; D might be TRBD1 (5 bases). This CDR3 comprises 14 residues. Germline loops: CDR1 LNHDA, CDR2 SQIVND (reference sequence). Trimming pared 7 bases from V and 6 bases from J, leaving 18 bases between. The CDR3 spells CASTPGGRGAEAFF. Written as DNA, the CDR3 is TGTGCCAGTACGCCCGGGGGGAGGGGCGCTGAAGCTTTCTTT. The full variable domain, in which reference TRBV19 and TRBJ1-1 provide the parts outside the CDR3, is DGGITQSPKYLFRKEGQNVTLSCEQNLNHDAMYWYRQDPGQGLRLIYYSQIVNDFQKGDIAEGYSVSREKKESFPLTVTSAQKNPTAFYLCASTPGGRGAEAFFGQGTRLTVV.

This clone was detected a few times. The rearrangement joins TRBV2 to TRBJ1-2; the D gene is possibly TRBD1 (5 bases). The CDR3 is made up of 13 amino acids. Germline V gives CDR1 SNHLY, CDR2 FYNNEI. V lost 8 bases and J 3 bases, leaving 13 bases between the germline ends. CDR3 coding DNA: TGTGCCAGCCAGCAGGGTAATGACTATGGCTACACCTTC. Protein: CASQQGNDYGYTF.

This clone was seen more than once but under ten times. The chain has TRBV2 and TRBJ2-7, with TRBD2 matching 9 bases. The CDR3 loop spans 14 amino acids. CDR1 and CDR2 from the germline V gene are SNHLY and FYNNEI. The V and J ends lost 9 bases and 3 bases, in that order; junction bases with no gene match: 9. As DNA, the CDR3 is TGTGCCAGTACTATAGCGGGAGCCCTCTACGAGCAGTACTTC. Translation: CASTIAGALYEQYF. The whole variable domain, filled in from reference TRBV2 and TRBJ2-7, reads EPEVTQTPSHQVTQMGQEVILRCVPISNHLYFYWYRQILGQKVEFLVSFYNNEISEKSEIFDDQFSVERPDGSNFTLKIRSTKLEDSAMYFCASTIAGALYEQYFGPGTRLTVT.

There are many counts of this clone. The chain employs TRBV9 and TRBJ2-2; 7 positions agree with TRBD2. CDR1 is SGDLS, CDR2 YYNGEE, per germline. Trimming cost V 3 bases and J 3 bases; bases outside gene matches: 8. The CDR3 spans 16 residues. The CDR3 here is CASSARRSGDTGELFF. CDR3 bases: TGTGCCAGCAGCGCCCGGAGAAGCGGGGACACCGGGGAGCTGTTTTTT.

This clone was counted between two and nine times. This chain links TRBV11-3 with TRBJ2-7, with D possibly matching TRBD1 (5 bases). The CDR3 totals 15 residues. V was clipped by 5 bases and J by 0 bases, with 14 bases between them. CDR1 and CDR2 (germline): SGHNT, YENEEA. CDR3: CASSKRQLNSYEQYF. Here the CDR3 DNA reads TGTGCCAGCAGCAAGCGACAGTTAAACTCCTACGAGCAGTACTTC.

A few counts support this clone. The chain employs TRBV6-5 and TRBJ2-7; 10 bases fit TRBD2. Trimming took 7 bases from V and 3 from J; bases not matched to a gene: 6. From germline, CDR1 is MNHEY and CDR2 SVGAGI. CDR3 length: 14 amino acids. The CDR3 protein is CASTASGGLYEQYF. In DNA, the CDR3 is TGTGCCAGCACGGCTAGCGGGGGCCTCTACGAGCAGTACTTC.